The present TCR beta chain was sequenced within a study of regulatory T cells in long-lasting Graves disease. General observations from the study: The study found lower TCR diversity in persistent Graves' patients than in newly diagnosed ones.

As regards this clonotype: Its specificity is unknown.

Stated time point: persistent/refractory GD, antithyroid drugs over 5 years with positive TRAb. The TCR library used RNA extracted from PBMCs. The CDR3 is made up of 14 amino acids. Trimming removed 5 bases at V and 4 bases at J, with 13 bases between. Germline V gene lookup returns CDR1 SGHTA and CDR2 FQGTGA. iRepertoire HTBI primers and Arm-PCR of CDR3 regions built TCR beta libraries. TCRdb fed the multiplex PCR reads into MiXCR, producing one record per CDR3 protein. The sample has a few hundred thousand distinct CDR3 sequences; roughly a fifth are singletons. This material consisted of peripheral blood mononuclear cells (PBMCs), taken when the disease was refractory, from a patient treated with antithyroid drugs. This sequence joins TRBV7-3 and TRBJ2-3; the D is unclear. The receptor's source is a female donor with Graves disease. The CDR3 spells CASSLSVWSDTQYF. Written as DNA, the CDR3 is TGTGCCAGCAGCCTCTCCGTGTGGTCAGATACGCAGTATTTT.